These 30 T cell receptor beta chains came from one sample sequenced in a study of T cell repertoires in cytomegalovirus infection. MiXCR, applied by TCRdb to the reads, yields one record per CDR3 protein. The sample includes around 260,000 distinct CDR3 sequences, under 30% of them seen just once. The sequenced sample was PBMCs. All receptors come from a human donor in good health (CMV status not recorded). Some clones in this sample may be carry-over from other donors' samples.

The table lists this clonotype with a few counts. This sequence joins TRBV6-1 and TRBJ1-5; D is possibly TRBD1 (6 bases). Germline V gene lookup returns CDR1 MNHNS and CDR2 SASEGT. The CDR3 runs to 14 residues. V was trimmed by 5 bases and J by 4 bases, leaving 12 bases between them. CDR3 region: CASSWDTNNQPQHF. As DNA, the CDR3 is TGTGCCAGCAGTTGGGACACCAATAATCAGCCCCAGCATTTT.

The DNA of the CDR3 is TGCAGCGTTGCTGACACGGGGGGAGAGGGAGAGACCCAGTACTTC. Translated: CSVADTGGEGETQYF. The genes are TRBV29-1 and TRBJ2-5; 7 nucleotides match TRBD2. This CDR3 region has 15 residues. Per the germline V gene, CDR1 is SQVTM and CDR2 is ANQGSEA. With 4 bases clipped from V and 4 bases from J, the junction kept 12 bases outside the gene matches. The full variable domain, with the rest looked up from reference TRBV29-1 and TRBJ2-5, is SAVISQKPSRDICQRGTSLTIQCQVDSQVTMMFWYRQQPGQSLTLIATANQGSEATYESGFVIDKFPISRPNLTFSTLTVSNMSPEDSSIYLCSVADTGGEGETQYFGPGTRLLVL.

Many counts were recorded for this clonotype. This chain links TRBV12-5 with TRBJ2-1; TRBD1 is a possible D gene (6 bases). The CDR3 sequence is 12 residues long. CDR1 is LGHNT and CDR2 is FRNRAP in the germline V gene. V gave up 6 bases and J gave up 5 bases, with 8 bases separating them. The CDR3 loop reads CASGRGNNEQFF. CDR3 nucleotide sequence: TGTGCTAGTGGAAGGGGGAACAATGAGCAGTTCTTC. Using reference TRBV12-5 and TRBJ2-1 for the parts outside the CDR3, the full variable domain is DARVTQTPRHKVTEMGQEVTMRCQPILGHNTVFWYRQTMMQGLELLAYFRNRAPLDDSGMPKDRFSAEMPDATLATLKIQPSEPRDSAVYFCASGRGNNEQFFGPGTRLTVL.

This clonotype was observed a handful of times. The CDR3 sequence: CASSPPSSGANVLTF. The CDR3 DNA sequence: TGTGCCAGCAGCCCCCCTAGCTCTGGGGCCAACGTCCTGACTTTC. The genes are TRBV7-2 and TRBJ2-6; no definite D call. V lost 5 bases and J 0 bases, leaving 8 bases between the germline ends. The CDR3 has 15 amino acids. Per the germline V gene, CDR1 is SGHTA and CDR2 is FQGNSA.

This chain joins TRBV7-3 and TRBJ2-1; 8 bases align to TRBD2. CDR1 and CDR2 (germline): SGHTA, FQGTGA. Trimming cost V 5 bases and J 0 bases; bases outside gene matches: 9. The CDR3 is 17 residues long. This CDR3 is CASSLNKRGSSYNEQFF. The CDR3 DNA reads TGTGCCAGCAGCCTTAACAAGCGGGGGAGCTCCTACAATGAGCAGTTCTTC.

CDR3 sequence (DNA): TGTGCCAGCAGCCCCCTCGGGGGGACTAGCGGGGGGTTGGCTGTGAATGAGCAGTTCTTC. Amino acids: CASSPLGGTSGGLAVNEQFF. The chain couples TRBV7-9 to TRBJ2-1; 15 bases agree with TRBD2. The V gene end was trimmed by 5 bases and the J gene end by 7 bases; junction bases not matched to a gene: 18. The length of the CDR3 is 20 residues. Germline values: CDR1 SEHNR, CDR2 FQNEAQ (reference sequence).

This chain uses TRBV20-1 with TRBJ2-3, with D uncertain. The CDR3 is made up of 13 amino acids. In germline, CDR1 is DFQATT, CDR2 SNEGSKA (reference sequence). Trimming shortened V by 0 bases and J by 4 bases, and 8 bases separated the two germline ends. The CDR3 region has the DNA TGCAGTGCTAGAGATGTGTCAGCAGATACGCAGTATTTT. This translates into CSARDVSADTQYF.

This clonotype was observed a handful of times. This chain links TRBV20-1 with TRBJ1-5; D ambiguous. The V end lost 1 base, the J end lost 2 bases, and 15 bases lay between the germline ends. This CDR3 spans 16 amino acids. CDR1 is DFQATT, CDR2 SNEGSKA, per germline (reference sequence). Here the CDR3 reads CSARALTPGGNQPQHF. CDR3 DNA: TGCAGTGCTAGAGCCCTAACTCCGGGAGGCAATCAGCCCCAGCATTTT.

The rearrangement uses TRBV11-2 and TRBJ1-5, with D hard to call. The V gene's germline CDR1 is SGHAT and CDR2 FQNNGV. CDR3 length: 13 amino acids. V lost 9 bases and J 9 bases, leaving 18 bases between the germline ends. The CDR3 reads CASAGSGDRPQHF. CDR3 sequence (DNA): TGTGCCAGTGCGGGGTCCGGGGATCGGCCCCAGCATTTT.

The rearrangement uses TRBV28 and TRBJ1-5; D is uncertain. V was shortened by 3 bases and J by 1 base, with 10 bases between the two germline ends. Germline CDR1 and CDR2: MDHEN and SYDVKM. CDR3 length equals 15 residues. In DNA form, the CDR3 reads TGTGCCAGCAGTTTGAGGAGATTGAGCAATCAGCCCCAGCATTTT. Amino acid sequence: CASSLRRLSNQPQHF.

This clonotype was recorded at least ten times. V and J are TRBV7-2 and TRBJ1-4; a weak D match, TRBD1 (6 bases). The germline V gene encodes CDR1 SGHTA and CDR2 FQGNSA. The CDR3 covers 16 residues. V lost 1 base, J lost 8 bases, and 17 bases lay in between. CDR3 region: CASSLVGAVREEKLFF. In DNA, the CDR3 is TGTGCCAGCAGCTTAGTGGGGGCCGTAAGGGAGGAAAAACTGTTTTTT.

The chain is built from TRBV20-1 and TRBJ2-3; TRBD2 aligns across 11 bases. CDR1 is DFQATT and CDR2 is SNEGSKA in the germline V gene (reference sequence). This CDR3 has 15 amino acids. The ends lost 5 bases at V and 0 bases at J; junction bases unmatched: 4. The CDR3 DNA sequence: TGCAGTGCTGCGACTAGCGGGACTAGCACAGATACGCAGTATTTT. This translates into CSAATSGTSTDTQYF.

The chain combines TRBV6-2 or TRBV6-3 with TRBJ2-1; D is uncertain. This CDR3 has 15 amino acids. V was clipped by 7 bases and J by 5 bases, with 18 bases between them. Looked up from germline, CDR1 is MNHEY and CDR2 is SVGEGT. CDR3 region: CASTYSTLSNNEQFF. The CDR3 nucleotides are TGTGCCAGCACCTACAGCACCCTTTCGAACAATGAGCAGTTCTTC.

The chain carries TRBV29-1 and TRBJ2-7; 10 bases agree with TRBD2. V shed 2 bases and J 6 bases; nucleotides not matched to a gene: 4. This CDR3 region has 13 residues. Germline V gene lookup returns CDR1 SQVTM and CDR2 ANQGSEA. For the CDR3, the DNA is TGCAGCGTTGAAAGGGCTAGCGGGAGCGAGCAGTACTTC. Protein sequence: CSVERASGSEQYF.

This clonotype was found a few times. The chain employs TRBV7-2 and TRBJ2-2; D is perhaps TRBD1 or TRBD2 (5 bases each). The ends were cut back, 5 bases at V and 8 bases at J, with 18 bases in the middle. Germline CDR1 and CDR2: SGHTA and FQGNSA. The CDR3 runs to 15 residues. For the CDR3, the DNA is TGTGCCAGCAGCCGCCCCCCGGGGACGGCTGGGGAGCTGTTTTTT. Its protein is CASSRPPGTAGELFF.

The V call is TRBV4-1, the J call TRBJ2-7; 10 bases line up with TRBD2. The CDR3 loop spans 15 amino acids. Trimming took 0 bases from V and 3 from J; bases not matched to a gene: 2. In germline, CDR1 is MGHRA, CDR2 YSYEKL. The CDR3 DNA follows: TGCGCCAGCAGCCAAGAAATAGCGGGAGGCTACGAGCAGTACTTC. Amino acid sequence: CASSQEIAGGYEQYF.

The J gene is TRBJ1-2, the V gene TRBV4-1; TRBD1 might be the D (6 bases). The length of the CDR3 is 15 residues. Germline V gene lookup returns CDR1 MGHRA and CDR2 YSYEKL. Trimming took 4 bases from V and 2 from J, leaving 14 bases between them. CDR3 residues: CASSPGAGVNYGYTF. The CDR3 DNA reads as TGCGCCAGCAGCCCGGGGGCAGGGGTCAACTATGGCTACACCTTC.

This clonotype was seen ten or more times. The chain recombines TRBV7-2 with TRBJ1-3; 9 bases fit TRBD1. CDR3 length: 15 residues. Germline V gene sequence: CDR1 SGHTA, CDR2 FQGNSA. The V gene end was trimmed by 4 bases and the J gene end by 1 base; junction bases not matched to a gene: 2. CDR3 sequence reads: CASSSGQGSGNTIYF. The CDR3, as DNA: TGTGCCAGCAGCTCAGGACAGGGGTCTGGAAACACCATATATTTT.

This clonotype was seen a few times. The chain uses TRBV20-1 and TRBJ1-6; 7 bases map to TRBD1. With 8 bases clipped from V and 7 bases from J, the junction kept 17 bases outside the gene matches. Germline CDR1 DFQATT, CDR2 SNEGSKA (reference sequence). This CDR3 region has 16 residues. CDR3 amino acids: CSSPLGPGQTNSPLHF. CDR3 bases: TGCAGTTCCCCACTTGGACCGGGACAGACGAATTCACCCCTCCACTTT.

CDR3: CASSEGRGQVKPQHF. The CDR3 DNA reads TGTGCCAGCAGTGAAGGGAGGGGACAAGTAAAGCCCCAGCATTTT. The chain links TRBV2 to TRBJ1-5; tentative D call: TRBD1 (6 bases). V was cut by 1 base and J by 8 bases, with 15 bases left in between. There are 15 residues in the CDR3. The germline V gene encodes CDR1 SNHLY and CDR2 FYNNEI.

The chain combines TRBV6-5 with TRBJ1-2; 9 nucleotides match TRBD1. V trimming: 6 bases; J trimming: 8 bases; junction bases outside the gene matches: 10. Germline CDR1 reads MNHEY; CDR2 reads SVGAGI. The CDR3 covers 14 residues. The CDR3, as DNA: TGTGCCAGCAGCTATGGGACAGGGCTGCGGGGCTACACCTTC. The encoded protein is CASSYGTGLRGYTF.

This clonotype came up many times. The chain is built from TRBV7-2 and TRBJ2-5, with D unresolved. This CDR3 is built from 14 residues. The germline V and J ends were trimmed by 1 base and 1 base, with 7 bases remaining between them. CDR1 is SGHTA and CDR2 is FQGNSA in the germline V gene. In DNA form, the CDR3 reads TGTGCCAGCAGCTTAGTCGCTACCCAAGAGACCCAGTACTTC. Its translation: CASSLVATQETQYF.

This chain connects TRBV29-1 to TRBJ2-3, with 9 bases identical to TRBD2. The V gene's germline CDR1 is SQVTM and CDR2 ANQGSEA. The junction had 7 bases not matched to a gene; V was cut back by 4 bases and J by 5 bases. The CDR3 loop spans 14 amino acids. The CDR3, as DNA: TGCAGCGTTGTTAGCGGGAGAATTAAAGATACGCAGTATTTT. Protein sequence: CSVVSGRIKDTQYF.

A remark on this clonotype: A much larger clone lies a single base off, so this may be a read error. The V gene is TRBV6-2 or TRBV6-3, the J gene TRBJ2-5, with 12 bases lining up with TRBD1. Germline CDR1 MNHEY, CDR2 SVGEGT. The CDR3 length is 15 residues. The chain's CDR3 is CASSARDRGQETQCF. The DNA for the CDR3 is TGTGCCAGCAGTGCCCGGGACAGGGGGCAAGAGACCCAGTGCTTC.

This clonotype has just a few counts. The CDR3 DNA follows: TGTGCCAGCAGCTCCGGACAGGCGAGCTCCTACAATGAGCAGTTCTTC. It translates to CASSSGQASSYNEQFF. The chain is built from TRBV7-2 and TRBJ2-1, with TRBD1 matching 7 bases. Trimming at V came to 4 bases and at J to 0 bases, leaving 6 bases not matched to a gene. CDR1 and CDR2 (germline): SGHTA, FQGNSA. This CDR3 has 16 residues.

This clonotype was recorded many times. This sequence joins TRBV7-2 and TRBJ2-7; D unclear. The CDR3 length is 13 residues. Trimming took off 5 bases at V and 3 bases at J, with 11 bases between the two ends. Germline-derived CDR1 and CDR2 are SGHTA and FQGNSA. The CDR3 here is CASSEGWGYEQYV. In DNA, the CDR3 is TGTGCCAGCAGCGAAGGGTGGGGCTACGAGCAGTACGTC.

A few counts support this clonotype. This rearrangement joins TRBV6-1 to TRBJ2-1, with 8 bases lining up with TRBD1. The CDR3 is made up of 16 amino acids. With 1 base clipped from V and 5 bases from J, the junction kept 7 bases outside the gene matches. Germline V lookup: CDR1 MNHNS, CDR2 SASEGT. The CDR3 DNA follows: TGTGCCAGCAGTGAAGAAGAAGGACAGGGACACAATGAGCAGTTCTTC. Translating gives CASSEEEGQGHNEQFF.

This clonotype was seen a handful of times. One end of the junction varies from germline; a read error may be responsible. This sequence joins TRBV11-2 and TRBJ2-1; maybe TRBD2 (6 bases). This CDR3 is built from 13 residues. Per germline, CDR1 SGHAT and CDR2 FQNNGV. This CDR3 is CASSSLLRRGMVF. CDR3 DNA: TGTGCCAGCAGCTCTCTCCTAAGGAGGGGAATGGTCTTC.

V gene TRBV20-1 combines with J gene TRBJ2-7; no clear D gene. The CDR3 spans 13 residues. V lost 3 bases, J lost 1 base, and 10 bases lay in between. Looked up from germline, CDR1 is DFQATT and CDR2 is SNEGSKA (reference sequence). In nucleotides, the CDR3 is TGCAGTGCTAGTTCGCAGCGTTCCTACGAGCAGTACTTC. Its protein product is CSASSQRSYEQYF.

This clonotype has a count of ten or more. The V and J genes are TRBV7-2 and TRBJ1-6; 12 positions agree with TRBD1. Trimming at V came to 5 bases and at J to 9 bases, leaving 11 bases not matched to a gene. Germline CDR1 SGHTA, CDR2 FQGNSA. The CDR3 loop spans 17 amino acids. As DNA, the CDR3 is TGTGCCAGCAGCGTTACCGGGACAGGGGGCAGCGGTTCACCCCTCCACTTT. Translating gives CASSVTGTGGSGSPLHF.